This T cell receptor beta chain was obtained from a study of blood T cell repertoires in COVID-19. Study details: Whether acute or convalescent, the COVID-19 samples came from the United States, Italy and Spain. From T cells, B-cell-depleted T cells, or PBMCs came the material, which was cDNA or gDNA.

Per the original methods: Amplified reference gene primers provided the basis for estimating nucleated cell counts. Repertoires were generated with immunoSEQ multiplex PCR, while TCRdb's copy carries only in-frame clones and drops some. V and J calls and clone size are copied from that table; D and trimming were computed from the DNA. This table has roughly 230,000 clones, roughly 86% appearing once. Specimen: PBMCs or T cells enriched from blood (not recorded which). The TCR comes from a woman younger than 45 with acute COVID-19.

CDR3: CSARNRGPRETQYF. The CDR3 DNA reads as TGCAGCGCCCGTAACAGGGGGCCGCGGGAGACCCAGTACTTC. The V call is TRBV29-1, the J call TRBJ2-5, with 9 bases identical to TRBD1. CDR1 and CDR2 (germline): SQVTM, ANQGSEA. With 7 bases clipped from V and 5 bases from J, the junction kept 11 bases outside the gene matches. The CDR3 has 14 residues.